The present TCR beta chain was sequenced within a study of blood T cell repertoires in COVID-19. Overall study: From the United States, Italy and Spain came samples of acute and convalescent COVID-19. T cells, B-cell-depleted T cells, or PBMCs provided the cDNA or gDNA that served as material.

The sample holds a few counts of this clone. TCRdb's copy holds only in-frame clones and misses some; the assay was immunoSEQ multiplex PCR. The sample includes approximately 74,000 clones, roughly 73% of them seen just once. CDR1 and CDR2 (germline): MRHNA, SNTAGT. This CDR3 is 14 amino acids long. V gave up 3 bases and J gave up 4 bases; unmatched junction bases: 4. Input material: peripheral blood. V is TRBV6-4 and J is TRBJ2-3; 7 bases match TRBD1. This sequence was found in a human donor in a cohort sampled during active COVID-19. The CDR3 spells CASSDDRDADTQYF. The DNA for the CDR3 is TGTGCCAGCAGTGATGACAGGGATGCAGATACGCAGTATTTT.